These T cell receptor beta chains were read from a single sample in a study of blood T cells in healthy people across ages. Each CDR3 protein is one row after TCRdb ran MiXCR on the 5' RACE reads. The data contain 1,500,000 or so distinct CDR3 sequences, approximately 42% of them singletons. Specimen: blood. These receptors were collected from a woman between 18 and 29 years old in good health. CDR3s include the opening cysteine and the closing phenylalanine or tryptophan. The order of the fields is clone size, V gene, D gene, J gene, CDR3 protein, CDR3 DNA. D genes are given only for firm matches. Expanded clones are given a class, and other clones once, few, many or no size at all.

size: -; V: TRBV7-2; D: TRBD2; J: TRBJ2-7; CDR3: CASSSHRTSEAYEQYF; DNA: TGTGCCAGCAGCTCCCATCGGACTAGCGAAGCCTACGAGCAGTACTTC
size: -; V: TRBV6-5; D: -; J: TRBJ1-1; CDR3: CASSYIAGNLLPEDNMNTEAFF; DNA: TGTGCCAGCAGTTATATAGCCGGGAATCTCCTGCCGGAGGACAACATGAACACTGAAGCTTTCTTT
size: -; V: TRBV4-2; D: -; J: TRBJ2-2; CDR3: CASSQEWGGGGELFF; DNA: TGTGCCAGCAGCCAAGAGTGGGGAGGCGGCGGGGAGCTGTTTTTT
size: -; V: TRBV12-3/TRBV12-4; D: -; J: TRBJ1-1; CDR3: CASSLGDRRRTEAFF; DNA: TGTGCCAGCAGTTTGGGCGACAGGAGACGGACCGAAGCTTTCTTT
size: -; V: TRBV24-1; D: -; J: TRBJ1-1; CDR3: CATSGGIPNTEAFF; DNA: TGTGCCACCAGTGGAGGGATACCGAACACTGAAGCTTTCTTT
size: few; V: TRBV29-1; D: -; J: TRBJ1-4; CDR3: CSVEMADSFNEKLFF; DNA: TGCAGCGTTGAAATGGCGGACAGCTTTAATGAAAAACTGTTTTTT
size: -; V: TRBV25-1; D: TRBD2; J: TRBJ2-3; CDR3: CASTTSGGGTDTQYF; DNA: TGTGCCAGCACGACTAGCGGGGGAGGGACAGATACGCAGTATTTT
size: many; V: TRBV20-1; D: TRBD2; J: TRBJ2-7; CDR3: CSAREAGGSYEQYF; DNA: TGCAGTGCTAGAGAAGCGGGGGGGTCCTACGAGCAGTACTTC
size: -; V: TRBV7-2; D: TRBD1; J: TRBJ2-1; CDR3: CASSLATDRVYEQFF; DNA: TGTGCCAGCAGCTTAGCTACCGACAGGGTTTATGAGCAGTTCTTC
size: -; V: TRBV29-1; D: -; J: TRBJ1-1; CDR3: CSVSFMNTEAFF; DNA: TGCAGCGTTTCCTTTATGAACACTGAAGCTTTCTTT
size: -; V: TRBV3-1; D: -; J: TRBJ2-1; CDR3: CASSPPGLKNYNEQFF; DNA: TGTGCCAGCAGCCCCCCGGGACTTAAGAACTACAATGAGCAGTTCTTC
size: few; V: TRBV27; D: -; J: TRBJ2-5; CDR3: CASSLSANQETQYF; DNA: TGTGCCAGCAGTTTATCGGCAAATCAAGAGACCCAGTACTTC
size: few; V: TRBV4-1; D: TRBD1; J: TRBJ1-2; CDR3: CASSQDLDRGSGYTF; DNA: TGCGCCAGCAGCCAAGATTTGGACAGGGGGTCTGGCTACACCTTC
size: few; V: TRBV7-2; D: -; J: TRBJ2-3; CDR3: CASSPLGHDTQYF; DNA: TGTGCCAGCAGCCCACTCGGGCATGATACGCAGTATTTT
size: -; V: TRBV30; D: -; J: TRBJ1-2; CDR3: CAWSNQGYFGYTF; DNA: TGTGCCTGGAGTAACCAAGGCTACTTTGGCTACACCTTC
size: -; V: TRBV6-6; D: TRBD2; J: TRBJ2-3; CDR3: CASSNSLAGGADTQYF; DNA: TGTGCCAGCAGCAACTCACTAGCGGGGGGGGCAGATACGCAGTATTTT
size: -; V: TRBV3-1; D: TRBD2; J: TRBJ2-3; CDR3: CASSLALADSDTQYF; DNA: TGTGCCAGCAGCCTGGCGCTAGCGGACTCAGATACGCAGTATTTT
size: few; V: TRBV5-6; D: TRBD1; J: TRBJ2-3; CDR3: CASSFDRGPTQYF; DNA: TGTGCCAGCAGCTTTGACAGGGGTCCTACGCAGTATTTT
size: -; V: TRBV20-1; D: -; J: TRBJ2-7; CDR3: CSASRARYEQYF; DNA: TGCAGTGCTAGCCGGGCCCGCTACGAGCAGTACTTC
size: few; V: TRBV5-6; D: -; J: TRBJ2-7; CDR3: CASSAVPWSSYEQYF; DNA: TGTGCCAGCAGCGCGGTCCCCTGGTCTTCCTACGAGCAGTACTTC
size: -; V: TRBV5-1; D: -; J: TRBJ2-2; CDR3: CASSGPGRLDTGELFF; DNA: TGCGCCAGCAGTGGGCCAGGGCGGTTGGACACCGGGGAGCTGTTTTTT
size: few; V: TRBV6-6; D: -; J: TRBJ2-5; CDR3: CASSYSGGLRGTQYF; DNA: TGTGCCAGCAGTTACTCAGGGGGGCTTCGGGGGACCCAGTACTTC
size: -; V: TRBV6-2/TRBV6-3; D: -; J: TRBJ1-5; CDR3: CASGDRINQPQHF; DNA: TGTGCAAGCGGTGACAGAATCAATCAGCCCCAGCATTTT
size: -; V: TRBV25-1; D: -; J: TRBJ2-1; CDR3: CASSEYAANEQFF; DNA: TGTGCCAGCAGTGAGTATGCTGCCAATGAGCAGTTCTTC
size: -; V: TRBV19; D: -; J: TRBJ1-2; CDR3: CASSGGTWGYTF; DNA: TGTGCCAGTAGTGGGGGCACCTGGGGCTACACCTTC
size: -; V: TRBV7-6; D: -; J: TRBJ1-2; CDR3: CASSLSGGGGYSYTF; DNA: TGTGCCAGCAGCTTATCCGGGGGAGGAGGATATAGCTACACCTTC
size: -; V: TRBV15; D: TRBD2; J: TRBJ2-2; CDR3: CATSRASGPSGELFF; DNA: TGTGCCACCAGCAGAGCTAGCGGGCCTTCCGGGGAGCTGTTTTTT
size: few; V: TRBV29-1; D: -; J: TRBJ1-2; CDR3: CSVEEDGYTF; DNA: TGCAGCGTTGAAGAGGATGGCTACACCTTC
size: -; V: TRBV5-1; D: TRBD2; J: TRBJ2-1; CDR3: CASSLIAGGLYNEQFF; DNA: TGCGCCAGCAGCTTGATAGCGGGGGGACTGTACAATGAGCAGTTCTTC
size: -; V: TRBV15; D: -; J: TRBJ1-2; CDR3: CATSSGGAVIGYGYTF; DNA: TGTGCCACCAGCAGTGGCGGGGCAGTGATCGGCTATGGCTACACCTTC
size: -; V: TRBV20-1; D: TRBD1; J: TRBJ1-2; CDR3: CSAITGESSYGYTF; DNA: TGCAGTGCTATCACAGGGGAGTCGAGCTATGGCTACACCTTC
size: -; V: TRBV12-3/TRBV12-4; D: -; J: TRBJ2-5; CDR3: CASSTSSTETQYF; DNA: TGTGCCAGCAGTACTTCCAGTACGGAGACCCAGTACTTC
size: -; V: TRBV12-3/TRBV12-4; D: -; J: TRBJ2-5; CDR3: CASSLLRNEQYF; DNA: TGTGCCAGCAGTTTACTCCGGAATGAGCAGTACTTC
size: -; V: TRBV4-1; D: -; J: TRBJ2-3; CDR3: CASSQISTGTDTQYF; DNA: TGCGCCAGCAGCCAAATATCGACAGGCACAGATACGCAGTATTTT
size: many; V: TRBV6-2/TRBV6-3; D: TRBD2; J: TRBJ2-5; CDR3: CASSGTSALRKTQYF; DNA: TGTGCCAGCAGTGGGACTAGCGCGCTCCGGAAGACCCAGTACTTC
size: few; V: TRBV20-1; D: TRBD2; J: TRBJ2-7; CDR3: CSAPRGGSSYEQYF; DNA: TGCAGTGCCCCTCGTGGCGGGAGCTCCTACGAGCAGTACTTC
size: few; V: TRBV20-1; D: -; J: TRBJ2-3; CDR3: CSATLGDTQYF; DNA: TGCAGTGCTACCTTGGGAGATACGCAGTATTTT
size: few; V: TRBV12-3/TRBV12-4; D: -; J: TRBJ1-6; CDR3: CASGTLNSPLHF; DNA: TGTGCCAGCGGGACACTGAATTCACCCCTCCACTTT
size: -; V: TRBV2; D: TRBD1; J: TRBJ2-7; CDR3: CASSPGQSVYEQYF; DNA: TGTGCCAGCAGTCCGGGACAGTCCGTCTACGAGCAGTACTTC
size: -; V: TRBV4-2; D: -; J: TRBJ2-7; CDR3: CASSQDLGKGERYF; DNA: TGTGCCAGCAGCCAAGATTTGGGGAAGGGCGAGCGGTACTTC
size: -; V: TRBV4-3; D: -; J: TRBJ2-1; CDR3: CASSQAHRVDKDNEQFF; DNA: TGCGCCAGCAGCCAAGCTCACAGGGTGGACAAGGACAATGAGCAGTTCTTC
size: -; V: TRBV12-3/TRBV12-4; D: -; J: TRBJ1-4; CDR3: CASSLVQENEKLFF; DNA: TGTGCCAGCAGTTTAGTACAGGAGAATGAAAAACTGTTTTTT
size: few; V: TRBV9; D: -; J: TRBJ2-1; CDR3: CASSVTGSPGDEQFF; DNA: TGTGCCAGCAGCGTCACCGGGTCCCCAGGCGATGAGCAGTTCTTC
size: -; V: TRBV4-3; D: -; J: TRBJ2-5; CDR3: CASGADYRVGETQYF; DNA: TGCGCCAGCGGAGCAGACTATAGAGTAGGAGAGACCCAGTACTTC
size: -; V: TRBV21-1; D: -; J: TRBJ2-4; CDR3: CASSVLAGKAKNIQYF; DNA: TGTGCCAGCAGCGTACTAGCGGGAAAAGCCAAAAACATTCAGTACTTC
size: -; V: TRBV7-9; D: -; J: TRBJ2-3; CDR3: CASAIPGGTDTQYF; DNA: TGTGCCAGCGCGATACCGGGAGGCACAGATACGCAGTATTTT